Below, 18 T cell receptor beta chains from the same sample are listed, as sequenced in a study of blood T cell repertoires in COVID-19 (dated by TCRdb to the early 2020s). Library preparation used the immunoSEQ multiplex PCR assay. TCRdb obtained this table from immuneACCESS and retained in-frame rearrangements with V and J assigned. These tables miss some clones; where compared with another copy, unresolved V genes account for less than half of the shortfall, and the remainder is unexplained. A total of tens of thousands of clones appear in this sample, approximately 84% of them only once. About 8.8% of the sample is in the top ten clones. The source material was peripheral blood. Source of these receptors: an elderly man with COVID-19, enrolled during active disease.

The chain is built from TRBV5-6 and TRBJ1-4, with D perhaps TRBD1 (5 bases). V lost 2 bases and J lost 4, with 9 bases in between. Germline V CDR1 and CDR2: SGHDT, YYEEEE. There are 14 residues in the CDR3. CDR3 DNA: TGTGCCAGCAGCTTACGACAGAGTAATGAAAAACTGTTTTTT. Encoded protein: CASSLRQSNEKLFF.

The V gene is TRBV5-1, the J gene TRBJ1-2; 7 bases agree with TRBD1. With V trimmed by 4 bases and J by 5 bases, 14 bases remained unmatched. CDR1 and CDR2 from the germline V gene are SGHRS and YFSETQ. This CDR3 contains 16 residues. This CDR3 is CASSPDTLTGKYGYTF. Written as DNA, the CDR3 is TGCGCCAGCAGCCCTGATACCCTGACAGGGAAGTATGGCTACACCTTC.

V is TRBV6-5 and J is TRBJ1-2, with 7 bases that match TRBD1. The CDR3 runs to 15 residues. J gave up 8 bases and V 0 bases, and 9 bases lay outside the gene matches. Germline-derived CDR1 and CDR2 are MNHEY and SVGAGI. In nucleotides, the CDR3 is TGTGCCAGCAGTTACTCATCGGGACAGTGGGCGGGCTACACCTTC. Translating it yields CASSYSSGQWAGYTF.

This chain uses TRBV5-5 with TRBJ2-1, with 13 positions matching TRBD2. Germline V gives CDR1 SGHKS, CDR2 YYEKEE (reference sequence). CDR3 size: 16 residues. V lost 1 base, J lost 5 bases, and 3 bases stayed unmatched. The DNA of the CDR3 is TGTGCCAGCAGCTTGACTAGCGGGGGGGCAAACAATGAGCAGTTCTTC. It is translated as CASSLTSGGANNEQFF. The whole variable domain, remainder taken from reference TRBV5-5 and TRBJ2-1, is DAGVTQSPTHLIKTRGQQVTLRCSPISGHKSVSWYQQVLGQGPQFIFQYYEKEERGRGNFPDRFSARQFPNYSSELNVNALLLGDSALYLCASSLTSGGANNEQFFGPGTRLTVL.

This rearrangement joins TRBV7-9 to TRBJ2-4; D possibly corresponds to TRBD2 (5 bases). Trimming removed 4 bases from V and 3 bases from J, with 16 bases in between. The CDR3 sequence is 16 residues long. Germline CDR1 SEHNR, CDR2 FQNEAQ (reference sequence). The CDR3 here is CASSWAAGIGKNIQYF. For the CDR3, the DNA is TGTGCCAGCAGCTGGGCCGCGGGTATCGGCAAAAACATTCAGTACTTC.

This sequence joins TRBV5-1 and TRBJ2-1; D might be TRBD2 (5 bases). The length of the CDR3 is 17 residues. The V end lost 4 bases, the J end lost 9 bases, and 26 bases lay between the germline ends. The germline V gene has CDR1 SGHRS and CDR2 YFSETQ. CDR3 residues: CASSPAGRGLAVGEQFF. The CDR3 DNA reads TGCGCCAGCAGCCCCGCCGGCAGAGGGCTTGCGGTTGGTGAGCAGTTCTTC.

The rearrangement links TRBV6-5 to TRBJ1-2, with D unclear. CDR1 MNHEY and CDR2 SVGAGI come from the germline V gene. V was trimmed by 6 bases and J by 5 bases, leaving 7 bases between them. CDR3 length: 11 amino acids. The CDR3 loop is CASRGGYGYTF. The CDR3 DNA reads as TGTGCCAGCAGGGGCGGGTATGGCTACACCTTC.

V gene TRBV19 combines with J gene TRBJ1-4; 7 nucleotides agree with TRBD1. Trimming at V came to 4 bases and at J to 8 bases, leaving 10 bases not matched to a gene. Germline loops: CDR1 LNHDA, CDR2 SQIVND (reference sequence). The CDR3 has 15 amino acids. The DNA of the CDR3 is TGTGCCAGTAGTAAAGAACAGGGGCCGGGGGAAAAACTGTTTTTT. Its translation: CASSKEQGPGEKLFF.

The CDR3 sequence is CASSQGVAGGPMVTDTQYF. The CDR3 DNA sequence: TGCGCCAGCAGCCAGGGGGTAGCGGGAGGGCCGATGGTAACAGATACGCAGTATTTT. The chain joins TRBV4-1 to TRBJ2-3; 11 positions agree with TRBD2. The CDR3 covers 19 residues. Trimming cost V 3 bases and J 3 bases; bases outside gene matches: 14. Germline V gene lookup returns CDR1 MGHRA and CDR2 YSYEKL.

This clone showed up just once. This chain uses TRBV7-2 with TRBJ2-5; D remains unclear. V lost 5 bases and J 5 bases, leaving 9 bases between the germline ends. The CDR3 is 12 residues long. The germline V gene has CDR1 SGHTA and CDR2 FQGNSA. CDR3 in amino acids: CASSPLRETQYF. The CDR3 nucleotides are TGTGCCAGCAGCCCCCTCCGGGAGACCCAGTACTTC. The full variable domain, in which reference TRBV7-2 and TRBJ2-5 provide the parts outside the CDR3, is GAGVSQSPSNKVTEKGKDVELRCDPISGHTALYWYRQSLGQGLEFLIYFQGNSAPDKSGLPSDRFSAERTGGSVSTLTIQRTQQEDSAVYLCASSPLRETQYFGPGTRLLVL.

The rearrangement links TRBV3-1 (or the pseudogene TRBV3-2) to TRBJ1-1; 8 bases are shared with TRBD1. V shed 0 bases and J 0 bases; nucleotides not matched to a gene: 12. Per germline, CDR1 LGHDT and CDR2 YNNKEL (reference sequence). The CDR3 has 19 amino acids. CDR3 DNA: TGTGCCAGCAGCCAAGAATGGCCAGGGGGCGGCATGGTGAACACTGAAGCTTTCTTT. Its translation is CASSQEWPGGGMVNTEAFF.

The V call is TRBV7-2, the J call TRBJ2-1; TRBD2 matches at 14 bases. The junction had 3 bases not matched to a gene; V was cut back by 5 bases and J by 9 bases. The CDR3 covers 14 residues. Germline V gene lookup returns CDR1 SGHTA and CDR2 FQGNSA. The CDR3 region is CASSTGLAGVEQFF. Here the CDR3 DNA reads TGTGCCAGCAGCACGGGACTAGCGGGAGTTGAGCAGTTCTTC.

V and J are TRBV7-9 and TRBJ2-1; weak D call: TRBD1 (5 bases). CDR1 and CDR2 (germline): SEHNR, FQNEAQ (reference sequence). This CDR3 contains 17 residues. V was cut by 4 bases and J by 5 bases, with 21 bases left in between. The CDR3, as DNA: TGTGCCAGCAGCTCCCCCCTTATGGCAGGGCGAAACAATGAGCAGTTCTTC. This codes for CASSSPLMAGRNNEQFF.

This chain links TRBV6-5 with TRBJ1-5; D call uncertain. The length of the CDR3 is 14 residues. Germline CDR1 MNHEY, CDR2 SVGAGI. Deletions cut 6 bases from V and 0 bases from J, with 9 bases between. The CDR3 sequence: CASSPRYSNQPQHF. The DNA for the CDR3 is TGTGCCAGCAGCCCCCGTTATAGCAATCAGCCCCAGCATTTT.

This chain links TRBV12-5 with TRBJ2-2, with unresolved D. The CDR3 spans 14 residues. Germline V gives CDR1 LGHNT, CDR2 FRNRAP. The V gene lost 3 bases and the J gene lost 4 bases, with 9 bases spanning the gap. CDR3 sequence reads: CASGLEPGTGELFF. CDR3 bases: TGTGCTAGTGGTTTAGAACCGGGCACCGGGGAGCTGTTTTTT.

The rearrangement links TRBV3-1 (or the pseudogene TRBV3-2) to TRBJ2-3; D remains unclear. The CDR3 sequence is 16 residues long. Trimming took 0 bases from V and 2 from J, leaving 12 bases between them. Germline CDR1 and CDR2: LGHDT and YNNKEL (reference sequence). This chain's CDR3 is CASSQDSSGSTDTQYF. The CDR3 DNA is TGTGCCAGCAGCCAAGACTCTAGTGGATCCACAGATACGCAGTATTTT.

The chain couples TRBV19 to TRBJ1-2; the match to TRBD1 covers 7 bases. With V trimmed by 6 bases and J by 0 bases, 7 bases remained unmatched. Germline-derived CDR1 and CDR2 are LNHDA and SQIVND (reference sequence). This CDR3 has 15 amino acids. The CDR3: CASSTGQLANYGYTF. The DNA for the CDR3 is TGTGCCAGTAGCACGGGACAGTTAGCTAACTATGGCTACACCTTC.

The chain has TRBV24-1 and TRBJ2-3, with D possibly being TRBD1 (7 bases). The germline V gene encodes CDR1 KGHDR and CDR2 SFDVKD. This CDR3 has 16 residues. Between the trimmed V and J ends, which lost 4 bases and 0 bases, there was a span of 13 bases. CDR3 DNA sequence: TGTGCCACCAGTGAGGAGGGGGCCACTAGCACAGATACGCAGTATTTT. As protein: CATSEEGATSTDTQYF.